This TCR beta chain was documented in a study of blood T cells in healthy people across ages. This CDR3 contains 14 residues. Trimming pared 2 bases from V and 2 bases from J, leaving 12 bases between. CDR1 and CDR2 (germline): SQVTM, ANQGSEA. Study results and caveats: The study regarded diversity estimates from one million T cells as underestimates. Naive T cell percentage showed a strong correlation with TCR beta diversity.

A second PCR, run for roughly 7 to 11 cycles, used a sample-barcoded 5' primer plus a J-beta primer mix. A 12-random-nucleotide template-switch adaptor tagged each cDNA molecule. TCRdb re-analysed the 5' RACE reads in MiXCR, keeping a single row per CDR3 protein. The sample records 1.4 million or so distinct CDR3 sequences, roughly two fifths being singletons. This clonotype was counted a few times. As yet, its antigen is unknown. The specimen was blood. This sequence was found in a young woman in good health. The V call is TRBV29-1, the J call TRBJ1-1; possible D gene TRBD1, 6 bases. The CDR3 spells CSVESQGRNTEAFF. CDR3 DNA: TGCAGCGTTGAAAGCCAGGGGCGTAACACTGAAGCTTTCTTT. Using reference TRBV29-1 and TRBJ1-1 for the parts outside the CDR3, the full variable domain is SAVISQKPSRDICQRGTSLTIQCQVDSQVTMMFWYRQQPGQSLTLIATANQGSEATYESGFVIDKFPISRPNLTFSTLTVSNMSPEDSSIYLCSVESQGRNTEAFFGQGTRLTVV.